A selection of T cell receptor beta chains follows, all from one sample in a study of blood T cell repertoires in COVID-19. Method: immunoSEQ multiplex PCR; TCRdb's copy keeps in-frame clones and lacks some. The sample carries tens of thousands of clones, around nine tenths recorded once. Sequencing was carried out using peripheral blood. The receptor set was obtained from a woman older than 75 with active or convalescent COVID-19. The CDR3 runs from the conserved cysteine through the conserved F or W. A D gene is named only where the DNA matches it firmly. The size entry is marked missing in some rows and otherwise reads once, few, many or a size class.

TRBV3-1/TRBV3-2	.	.	TRBJ2-1	TGTGCCAGCAGCCTCACCTGGGCCACTGGCAATGAGCAGTTCTTC	CASSLTWATGNEQFF
TRBV20-1	.	TRBD2	TRBJ2-1	TGCAGTGCTAAGCGGGAGGTTAGGGAGTTCTTC	CSAKREVREFF
TRBV6-5	.	.	TRBJ1-1	TGTGCCAGCAGTTACTCGCCCGGGGTCCCTGAAGCTTTCTTT	CASSYSPGVPEAFF
TRBV19	.	.	TRBJ2-3	TGTGCCAGTAGTAAGGGGGTCCGCACAGATACGCAGTATTTT	CASSKGVRTDTQYF
TRBV3-1/TRBV3-2	.	.	TRBJ2-4	TGTGCCAGCAGCCAAGACGGGGGACTCCCGCCAGAAGGAGCCAAAAACATTCAGTACTTC	CASSQDGGLPPEGAKNIQYF
TRBV3-1/TRBV3-2	.	.	TRBJ2-1	TGTGCCAGCAGCCGAACTATGGGGAGTCGAGAGCAGTTCTTC	CASSRTMGSREQFF
TRBV27	.	TRBD1	TRBJ2-1	TGTGCCAGCAGTTTATGGGGACAGGGGAGCGATGAGCAGTTCTTC	CASSLWGQGSDEQFF
TRBV13	.	TRBD2	TRBJ2-3	TGTGCCAGCAGCTTAGCGAGCGGGAGAGATACGCAGTATTTT	CASSLASGRDTQYF
TRBV7-2	.	TRBD1	TRBJ1-1	TGTGCCAGCAGCCCCGGGACAGCACAACACACTGAAGCTTTCTTT	CASSPGTAQHTEAFF
TRBV5-1	.	TRBD1	TRBJ2-2	TGCGCCAGCAGGCCCGGGACAGGGAACACCGGGGAGCTGTTTTTT	CASRPGTGNTGELFF
TRBV11-3	.	TRBD2	TRBJ2-7	TGTGCCAGCAGCGTTGGACTAGCGGGAGGCGAGCAGTACTTC	CASSVGLAGGEQYF
TRBV11-3	.	TRBD1	TRBJ2-1	TGTGCCAGCAGCTTCAGAGGACAGGGCTACAATGAGCAGTTCTTC	CASSFRGQGYNEQFF
TRBV15	few	.	TRBJ1-5	TGTGCCACCAGCAGAGGTCAGGCTAGCAATCAGCCCCAGCATTTT	CATSRGQASNQPQHF
TRBV25-1	.	.	TRBJ1-2	TGTGCCAGCAGTGAATTTGGACTCCGGGCAGGCTATGGCTACACCTTC	CASSEFGLRAGYGYTF
TRBV27	.	.	TRBJ1-6	TGTGCCAGCAGTTTAACCCCACGAGGTGGGAATTCACCCCTCCACTTT	CASSLTPRGGNSPLHF
TRBV10-1	.	.	TRBJ2-3	TGCGCCAGCCGGGCGCAGGGCCCCACAGATACGCAGTATTTT	CASRAQGPTDTQYF
TRBV28	.	TRBD2	TRBJ2-2	TGTGCCACTACTAGCGGGGGCACTAACACCGGGGAGCTGTTTTTT	CATTSGGTNTGELFF
TRBV15	.	TRBD1	TRBJ1-4	TGTGCCACCAGCAGAGGATATGGGCAGGGGGATAATGAAAAACTGTTTTTT	CATSRGYGQGDNEKLFF
TRBV7-2	.	TRBD2	TRBJ2-1	TGTGCCAGCAGCCCTACTAGCGGGAGGGCCGGTGAGCAGTTCTTC	CASSPTSGRAGEQFF
TRBV11-2	.	.	TRBJ2-5	TGTGCCAGCAACCGTCGGGGGTGGCGGCCGGAGGAGACCCAGTACTTC	CASNRRGWRPEETQYF
TRBV11-3	.	.	TRBJ2-7	TGTGCCAGCAGCCCACAGGGTTACGAGCAGTACTTC	CASSPQGYEQYF
TRBV6-5	once	.	TRBJ1-4	TGTGCCAGCGGCCGGGTTGATGAAAAACTGTTTTTT	CASGRVDEKLFF
TRBV27	.	TRBD1	TRBJ2-1	TGTGCCAGCCGAAGGACAGGGTTCAATGAGCAGTTCTTC	CASRRTGFNEQFF
TRBV5-5	.	TRBD1	TRBJ1-2	TGTGCCAGCACCCCCCAGGGGGCTGACTATGGCTACACCTTC	CASTPQGADYGYTF
TRBV7-9	.	TRBD1	TRBJ1-6	TGTGCCAGCAGCCGAGGACAGGGAACCTATAATTCACCCCTCCACTTT	CASSRGQGTYNSPLHF
TRBV19	.	.	TRBJ1-5	TGTGCCACCAGGGGCCCTAATCAGCCCCAGCATTTT	CATRGPNQPQHF
TRBV19	once	.	TRBJ1-5	TGTGCCAGTGTCGGCGTTCGGGGGGAGCCCCAGCATTTT	CASVGVRGEPQHF
TRBV5-4	once	.	TRBJ1-2	TGTGCCAGCAGCTTCTCGGGGAATGGCTACACCTTC	CASSFSGNGYTF
TRBV25-1	.	.	TRBJ2-5	TGTGCCAGCAGTGCCCTTCGTGAGAGCGAACAAGAGACCCAGTACTTC	CASSALRESEQETQYF
TRBV7-9	.	TRBD1	TRBJ2-1	TGTGCCAGCAGCTTGGTAAAGGACAGGGGCGGTGAGCAGTTCTTC	CASSLVKDRGGEQFF
TRBV25-1	.	.	TRBJ2-1	TGTGCCAGCAGTGAAACCCTAGGACTGGGCAATGAGCAGTTCTTC	CASSETLGLGNEQFF
TRBV11-2	.	TRBD2	TRBJ2-1	TGTGCCAGCAGCGCGACTAGCGGGAGTTATAATGAGCAGTTCTTC	CASSATSGSYNEQFF
TRBV3-1/TRBV3-2	.	.	TRBJ1-5	TGTGCCAGCAGCCAAGATTGGGGGGGTGGCAATCAGCCCCAGCATTTT	CASSQDWGGGNQPQHF
TRBV7-3	.	TRBD1	TRBJ1-2	TGTGCCAGCAGCTTAGAGGGGCAGGGGGCAGCTGGCTACACCTTC	CASSLEGQGAAGYTF
TRBV5-1	.	.	TRBJ2-7	TGCGCCAGCAGCCCTGTCCCGAGCTCCTACGAGCAGTACTTC	CASSPVPSSYEQYF
TRBV12-5	.	.	TRBJ1-2	TGTGCTAGTGGTTCGGCGGTCCTCTATGGCTACACCTTC	CASGSAVLYGYTF
TRBV7-8	.	.	TRBJ1-1	TGTGCCAGCAGCTTTCCCCATACTTGGGAGGCTTTCTTT	CASSFPHTWEAFF
TRBV12-5	.	.	TRBJ1-5	TGTGCTAGTGGTTTGGGAGGATTAAATCAGCCCCAGCATTTT	CASGLGGLNQPQHF
TRBV18	.	TRBD1	TRBJ1-6	TGTGCCAGCTCACCTAATAGGGTGGACAGGGGAAATTCACCCCTCCACTTT	CASSPNRVDRGNSPLHF
TRBV3-1/TRBV3-2	.	.	TRBJ1-3	TGTGCCAGCAGCCAATCCCCGCAGGGCTCTGGAAACACCATATATTTT	CASSQSPQGSGNTIYF
TRBV5-1	once	TRBD1	TRBJ1-2	TGCGCCAGCAGCCCACGTCCGGGACAGGGGACCGCTGGCTATGGCTACACCTTC	CASSPRPGQGTAGYGYTF
TRBV30	.	.	TRBJ1-6	TGTGCCTGGAGGGACACCTATAATTCACCCCTCCACTTT	CAWRDTYNSPLHF
TRBV12-2	.	.	TRBJ1-5	TGTGCAAGTCGCCCCGTCGGGAGGAAGAATCAGCCCCAGCATTTT	CASRPVGRKNQPQHF
TRBV5-6	.	.	TRBJ1-3	TGTGCCAGCAGCCCCACCCCCAGGGACTCTGGAAACACCATATATTTT	CASSPTPRDSGNTIYF
TRBV7-2	.	.	TRBJ2-3	TGTGCCAGCAGCTTGGGGAGGCCAGATACGCAGTATTTT	CASSLGRPDTQYF
TRBV19	.	.	TRBJ2-5	TGTGCCAGTAGTATAGAGGCGGGGACCCAAGAGACCCAGTACTTC	CASSIEAGTQETQYF
TRBV28	.	.	TRBJ2-3	TGTGCCAGCAGTTTGCGGGGGCCAGATACGCAGTATTTT	CASSLRGPDTQYF
TRBV6-2/TRBV6-3	.	.	TRBJ1-5	TGTGCCAGCAGCTCCCTCGGGGGAGTTAGGAGCAATCAGCCCCAGCATTTT	CASSSLGGVRSNQPQHF
TRBV29-1	.	.	TRBJ1-1	TGCAGCGTTGGGGACATTGAAGCTTTCTTT	CSVGDIEAFF
TRBV2	.	.	TRBJ2-3	TGTGCCACCTCAGGGGGCGGGACTAGCCTCACAGATACGCAGTATTTT	CATSGGGTSLTDTQYF